The rows below give T cell receptor beta chains drawn from one sample of a study of CD8+CD57+ T cells in acquired aplastic anemia. TCRdb passed the reads through MiXCR, listing each CDR3 protein once. The table records approximately 58,000 distinct CDR3 sequences, around 57% of them present only once. The sequencing sample was made of sorted CD4+, CD8+, or CD8+CD57+ T cells (not recorded which) from PBMCs. The receptors stem from a human donor with aplastic anemia. Each CDR3 is given with its conserved first and last residue. Each record gives: D gene, J gene, V gene, clone size, CDR3 protein, CDR3 DNA. The D gene is left open where the match is weak. Clone size is given for some rows only: seen once, a few or many times, or a class if the clone is expanded.

TRBD1 | TRBJ2-7 | TRBV29-1 | . | CSVDETGQGEYF | TGCAGCGTTGATGAGACGGGACAGGGAGAGTACTTC
TRBD1 | TRBJ1-2 | TRBV2 | few | CASSQGADGYTF | TGTGCCAGCAGTCAGGGGGCAGATGGCTACACCTTC
. | TRBJ2-1 | TRBV11-1 | . | CASSLLLAGDNEQFF | TGTGCCAGCAGCTTACTTTTGGCGGGCGACAATGAGCAGTTCTTC
. | TRBJ2-7 | TRBV5-6 | many | CASSGQGTYNSYEQYF | TGTGCCTCCTCTGGGCAGGGGACATATAACTCCTACGAGCAGTACTTC
. | TRBJ1-2 | TRBV24-1 | . | CAISASGRQSYGYTF | TGTGCCATCAGTGCGTCGGGTAGACAGAGCTATGGCTACACCTTC
. | TRBJ2-1 | TRBV7-9 | medium-sized | CASSLGTAEVHEQFF | TGTGCCAGCAGCTTAGGGACTGCGGAGGTCCATGAGCAGTTCTTC
. | TRBJ1-2 | TRBV7-2 | . | CASSLDGGLEGYTF | TGTGCCAGCAGCTTAGATGGGGGACTGGAGGGCTACACCTTC
. | TRBJ2-7 | TRBV20-1 | . | CSVRTQYEQYF | TGCAGTGTCCGGACTCAATACGAGCAGTACTTC
TRBD1 | TRBJ1-2 | TRBV7-2 | few | CASSSGGPPRF | TGTGCCAGCAGCTCAGGGGGGCCTCCCCGGTTC
TRBD1 | TRBJ1-1 | TRBV20-1 | . | CSATWGTGARNTEAFF | TGCAGTGCTACATGGGGGACAGGGGCTAGAAACACTGAAGCTTTCTTT
. | TRBJ2-3 | TRBV9 | . | CASEGNTDTQYF | TGTGCCAGCGAGGGGAACACAGATACGCAGTATTTT
TRBD2 | TRBJ2-5 | TRBV19 | . | CASSPTSGGLQETQYF | TGTGCCAGTAGTCCAACTAGCGGGGGCCTCCAAGAGACCCAGTACTTC
. | TRBJ1-2 | TRBV6-2/TRBV6-3 | many | CASSYINLGRSGYTF | TGTGCCAGCAGTTACATTAATCTAGGCAGATCCGGCTACACCTTC
. | TRBJ1-1 | TRBV3-1 | few | CASSQEPSASAEAFF | TGTGCCAGCAGCCAAGAGCCATCAGCGTCGGCTGAAGCTTTCTTT
. | TRBJ1-4 | TRBV20-1 | . | CSAREGRATEKLFF | TGCAGTGCTAGAGAGGGCAGGGCTACTGAAAAACTGTTTTTT
. | TRBJ2-7 | TRBV20-1 | once | CSARDTVKPYEQYF | TGCAGTGCTAGAGATACGGTGAAGCCCTACGAGCAGTACTTC
. | TRBJ2-7 | TRBV6-5 | many | CASSYGGGKEYEQYF | TGTGCCAGCAGTTACGGTGGGGGGAAGGAATACGAGCAGTACTTC
. | TRBJ2-1 | TRBV7-9 | . | CASSLVLSNEQFF | TGTGCCAGCAGCTTAGTTCTCTCGAATGAGCAGTTCTTC
. | TRBJ2-3 | TRBV24-1 | . | CATSDSYTQYF | TGTGCCACCAGTGATTCGTATACGCAGTATTTT
. | TRBJ1-2 | TRBV6-1 | many | CASSRDFNYGYTF | TGTGCCAGCAGTAGGGACTTTAACTATGGCTACACCTTC
TRBD2 | TRBJ2-1 | TRBV7-2 | . | CASSLIAGGQQFF | TGTGCCAGCAGCTTGATAGCGGGGGGGCAGCAGTTCTTC
. | TRBJ2-1 | TRBV10-2 | medium-sized | CASSEFAYNEQFF | TGCGCCAGCAGTGAATTCGCCTACAATGAGCAGTTCTTC
. | TRBJ2-3 | TRBV11-2 | many | CASSLDGAATDTQYF | TGTGCCAGCAGCTTAGATGGGGCCGCTACAGATACGCAGTATTTT
. | TRBJ2-2 | TRBV19 | . | CASGPTGTNTGELFF | TGTGCCAGTGGCCCAACAGGAACGAACACCGGGGAGCTGTTTTTT
. | TRBJ1-5 | TRBV4-3 | many | CASSQDLNQPQHF | TGCGCCAGCAGCCAAGATTTGAACCAGCCCCAGCATTTT
. | TRBJ1-5 | TRBV7-8 | . | CASSLERGGGQPQHF | TGTGCCAGCAGCTTAGAAAGGGGAGGGGGTCAGCCCCAGCATTTT
TRBD2 | TRBJ2-5 | TRBV9 | . | CASSVPAGGQETQYF | TGTGCCAGCAGCGTCCCCGCGGGGGGGCAAGAGACCCAGTACTTC
. | TRBJ1-5 | TRBV7-2 | many | CASSRRNQPQHF | TGTGCCAGCAGCCGACGCAATCAGCCCCAGCATTTT
TRBD1 | TRBJ1-2 | TRBV12-3/TRBV12-4 | . | CASGDRNYGYTF | TGTGCCAGCGGGGACAGAAACTATGGCTACACCTTC
TRBD1 | TRBJ1-1 | TRBV27 | few | CASTSGGRTEAFF | TGTGCCAGCACTTCAGGGGGGAGGACTGAAGCTTTCTTT
TRBD2 | TRBJ2-1 | TRBV2 | . | CASSEGLAEYNEQFF | TGTGCCAGCAGTGAAGGTCTAGCGGAATACAATGAGCAGTTCTTC
TRBD2 | TRBJ2-2 | TRBV25-1 | . | CASSRPGLAGGTGELFF | TGTGCCAGCAGCCGACCGGGACTAGCGGGGGGGACCGGGGAGCTGTTTTTT
. | TRBJ1-1 | TRBV12-3/TRBV12-4 | . | CASKTDSPGRAFF | TGTGCCAGCAAGACCGACAGCCCCGGGCGAGCTTTCTTT